This passage covers 17 T cell receptor beta chains from one sample sequenced in a study of a mutant IDH1 vaccine in newly diagnosed glioma. Time point in this sample: week 35, safety follow-up. Doses comprised 300 ug of mutant IDH1 20-mer peptide each, plus topical imiquimod. These receptors' targets are unknown. TCRdb keeps only in-frame clones here, not all; method: immunoSEQ multiplex PCR. The sample has about 41,000 clones, 80% to 90% seen once; the top ten hold roughly 1.5%. The source material was PBMCs, sampled from a glioma patient whose treatment included an IDH1 peptide vaccine. The receptors come from a middle-aged man with glioma.

V and J are TRBV6-1 and TRBJ1-5, with 7 bases aligning to TRBD1. Germline V CDR1 and CDR2: MNHNS, SASEGT. V shed 8 bases and J 0 bases; nucleotides not matched to a gene: 1. The CDR3 length is 13 residues. The CDR3 protein is CASGTDSNQPQHF. CDR3 nucleotides: TGTGCCAGCGGGACAGATAGCAATCAGCCCCAGCATTTT.

The rearrangement uses TRBV30 and TRBJ2-2, with TRBD2 identical over 11 bases. The CDR3 runs to 16 residues. Germline CDR1 is GTSNPN and CDR2 is SVGIG (reference sequence). J gave up 4 bases and V 0 bases, and 4 bases lay outside the gene matches. CDR3 region: CAWSVLAGALTGELFF. The CDR3 coding sequence is TGTGCCTGGAGTGTACTAGCGGGGGCACTCACCGGGGAGCTGTTTTTT.

This chain uses TRBV4-2 with TRBJ1-2, with D perhaps matching TRBD1 (5 bases). CDR1 is LGHNA and CDR2 is YNFKEQ in the germline V gene. Trimming pared 1 base from V and 0 bases from J, leaving 15 bases between. The CDR3 is 17 residues long. This chain's CDR3 is CASSQASGTEANYGYTF. In nucleotides, the CDR3 is TGTGCCAGCAGCCAAGCGAGCGGGACGGAGGCTAACTATGGCTACACCTTC.

The J gene is TRBJ2-3, the V gene TRBV4-3; a possible D gene is TRBD2 (6 bases). Per germline, CDR1 LGHNA and CDR2 YSLEER. The CDR3 has 13 amino acids. V shed 1 base and J shed 5 bases, with 7 bases lying between them. The CDR3 region has the DNA TGCGCCAGCAGCCAAGGGGGAGGAGATACGCAGTATTTT. Translation gives CASSQGGGDTQYF.

The chain couples TRBV5-6 to TRBJ2-1; no reliable D call. The CDR3 spans 15 residues. V was pared by 0 bases and J by 0 bases, with 7 bases between. Germline CDR1 and CDR2: SGHDT and YYEEEE. CDR3 protein: CASSLDLSSYNEQFF. The CDR3 DNA reads TGTGCCAGCAGCTTGGACCTCAGCTCCTACAATGAGCAGTTCTTC. The entire variable domain, with the rest obtained from reference TRBV5-6 and TRBJ2-1, is as follows: DAGVTQSPTHLIKTRGQQVTLRCSPKSGHDTVSWYQQALGQGPQFIFQYYEEEERQRGNFPDRFSGHQFPNYSSELNVNALLLGDSALYLCASSLDLSSYNEQFFGPGTRLTVL.

This chain uses TRBV21-1 with TRBJ2-2; TRBD1, the table's D call, lacks a check against the DNA. TRBV21-1 is marked as a pseudogene. This CDR3 region has 15 residues. The CDR3 protein is CASSKDRGCTGELFF. The DNA for the CDR3 is TGTGCCAGCAGCAAAGATAGGGGTTGTACCGGGGAGCTGTTTTTT.

The chain recombines TRBV20-1 with TRBJ2-7; the D gene is possibly TRBD1 (5 bases). The ends were cut back, 6 bases at V and 3 bases at J, with 9 bases in the middle. The CDR3 consists of 11 residues. The germline V gene has CDR1 DFQATT and CDR2 SNEGSKA (reference sequence). The CDR3 DNA reads as TGCAGTGCGAAAGACAGCTACGAGCAGTACTTC. Amino acids: CSAKDSYEQYF.

V is TRBV19 and J is TRBJ1-2; TRBD1 is a possible D gene (5 bases). This CDR3 has 17 residues. The germline V and J ends were trimmed by 4 bases and 5 bases, with 23 bases remaining between them. Germline loops: CDR1 LNHDA, CDR2 SQIVND (reference sequence). CDR3 in DNA: TGTGCCAGTAGTACTAAAAGACAGCAGACCCATTTGTATGGCTACACCTTC. Its translation: CASSTKRQQTHLYGYTF.

V and J are TRBV2 and TRBJ2-2; 9 nucleotides agree with TRBD2. J was trimmed by 9 bases and V by 4 bases; bases with no gene match: 6. Germline CDR1 is SNHLY and CDR2 is FYNNEI. The CDR3 runs to 14 residues. In DNA form, the CDR3 reads TGTGCCAGCAGTGGGCTAGCGGGATGGCGGGAGCTGTTTTTT. Its translation is CASSGLAGWRELFF.

This sequence joins TRBV7-3 and TRBJ2-1; tentatively, D is TRBD2 (6 bases). The CDR3 sequence is 15 residues long. Germline CDR1 and CDR2: SGHTA and FQGTGA. V was trimmed by 5 bases and J by 6 bases, leaving 17 bases between them. CDR3 sequence: CASSLRLGSGNEQFF. The CDR3 nucleotides are TGTGCCAGCAGCCTGCGACTAGGGAGTGGCAATGAGCAGTTCTTC.

The chain has TRBV10-3 and TRBJ1-5; D remains unclear. V was clipped by 6 bases and J by 4 bases, with 7 bases between them. The CDR3 runs to 12 residues. Germline values: CDR1 ENHRY, CDR2 SYGVKD. DNA of the CDR3: TGTGCCATCAGCGACCTGAATCAGCCCCAGCATTTT. This codes for CAISDLNQPQHF.

This chain joins TRBV6-6 and TRBJ1-4; tentatively, D is TRBD1 (5 bases). The CDR3 spans 14 residues. In germline, CDR1 is MNHNY, CDR2 SVGAGI (reference sequence). Trimming stripped 2 bases from V and 4 bases from J, with 8 bases between. The CDR3 reads CASSYRGGNEKLFF. The CDR3 nucleotides are TGTGCCAGCAGTTACCGGGGGGGTAATGAAAAACTGTTTTTT.

The chain joins TRBV10-3 to TRBJ2-3; 9 bases are a match to TRBD1. This CDR3 has 14 amino acids. The J segment lost 3 bases and the V segment lost 6 bases, leaving 4 bases of the junction unmatched. The germline V gene has CDR1 ENHRY and CDR2 SYGVKD. The CDR3 spells CAIRRQGVTDTQYF. In nucleotides, the CDR3 is TGTGCCATCAGGAGACAGGGGGTAACAGATACGCAGTATTTT.

The V and J genes are TRBV21-1 and TRBJ2-2; the table's D call, TRBD2, has no DNA check behind it. TRBV21-1 is designated a pseudogene. The CDR3 is 17 amino acids. The CDR3 sequence is CASRNKGGTKDTGELFF. The DNA for the CDR3 is TGTGCCAGCAGGAACAAGGGAGGGACTAAAGACACCGGGGAGCTGTTTTTT.

This chain links TRBV18 with TRBJ2-1; D possibly corresponds to TRBD1 (8 bases). Germline V lookup: CDR1 KGHSH, CDR2 LQKENI. Trimming left V 6 bases short and J 5 bases short, with 17 bases between. The CDR3 totals 15 residues. The CDR3 loop reads CASSLDRGGNNEQFF. CDR3 in DNA: TGTGCCAGCTCCCTTGACAGGGGAGGGAACAATGAGCAGTTCTTC.

The rearrangement joins TRBV11-2 to TRBJ2-5, with a weak D call TRBD2 (6 bases). Trimming removed 4 bases at V and 2 bases at J, with 20 bases between. CDR1 is SGHAT and CDR2 is FQNNGV in the germline V gene. The CDR3 sequence is 17 residues long. The CDR3 DNA is TGTGCCAGCAGCTCCACGAGTTTCTTAGCGGCACAAGAGACCCAGTACTTC. This codes for CASSSTSFLAAQETQYF.

The count of this clone is one. The rearrangement uses TRBV6-6 and TRBJ1-1; D is undetermined. CDR3 length: 13 amino acids. Germline lookup yields CDR1 MNHNY and CDR2 SVGAGI (reference sequence). Deletions cut 4 bases from V and 4 bases from J, with 10 bases between. DNA for the CDR3: TGTGCCAGCAGTTGGGTGGTGGGCACTGAAGCTTTCTTT. The encoded protein is CASSWVVGTEAFF.